This TCR beta chain was obtained from a study of tumor-infiltrating lymphocytes in primary liver carcinoma. Constant-region priming of roughly 0.45 ug total RNA yielded TCR beta cDNA. ARM-PCR, slightly modified, supplied the TCR beta libraries through three nested multiplex PCR rounds. TRBV1-TRBV30 forward primers paired with a C-beta reverse primer were used in the first two PCR rounds, which ran roughly 10 cycles each. Each CDR3 protein gets one entry after TCRdb re-called the multiplex PCR reads with MiXCR. Of tens of thousands of distinct CDR3 sequences in the sample, 72% are singletons; the top ten hold approximately 19%. This CDR3 has 17 residues. Germline V lookup: CDR1 SGHNT, CDR2 YYREEE (reference sequence). With 0 bases clipped from V and 11 bases from J, the junction kept 17 bases outside the gene matches. Co-extracted RNA and DNA came from roughly 20-30 mg of unsorted bulk tissue.

The V and J genes are TRBV5-4 and TRBJ1-2, with TRBD1 matching over 9 bases. Material: liver tumor tissue from sampling region 1. Subset reported: tumor region T1, superior pole. This receptor was taken from a man in his forties or fifties with primary liver carcinoma and hepatitis B virus infection. The CDR3 loop is CASSLAGQGRTNYCYTF. In nucleotides, the CDR3 is TGTGCCAGCAGCTTGGCCGGACAGGGGAGAACTAACTATTGTTACACCTTC.